What follows are 17 T cell receptor beta chains derived from one specimen sequenced in a study of blood T cell repertoires in COVID-19. Some clones are missing from TCRdb's copy, which holds only in-frame ones; the method was immunoSEQ multiplex PCR. Found here are tens of thousands of clones, 86% of them singletons; the top ten hold 1.3%. Sample: peripheral blood. These receptor sequences come from a man in his fifties or sixties with acute or convalescent COVID-19.

CDR3 nucleotide sequence: TGTGCCAGCAGCGAAACTAGCGGGAGCCACTACGAGCAGTACTTC. Protein sequence: CASSETSGSHYEQYF. This sequence joins TRBV3-1 (or the pseudogene TRBV3-2) and TRBJ2-7, with 11 bases fitting TRBD2. The trim removed 5 bases at V and 3 bases at J, leaving 6 bases unmatched. The V gene's germline CDR1 is LGHDT and CDR2 YNNKEL (reference sequence). This CDR3 is built from 15 residues.

V gene TRBV6-2 or TRBV6-3 combines with J gene TRBJ2-7; D not resolved. V gave up 1 base and J gave up 5 bases, with 12 bases separating them. Per germline, CDR1 MNHEY and CDR2 SVGEGT. This CDR3 spans 14 amino acids. CDR3 sequence: CASSYWQVLNEQYF. DNA for the CDR3: TGTGCCAGCAGTTACTGGCAGGTACTTAACGAGCAGTACTTC.

The chain is built from TRBV7-8 and TRBJ2-7, with TRBD1 identical over 11 bases. The CDR3 covers 16 residues. After removal of 1 base from V and 4 bases from J, the junction contained 6 bases not matched to a gene. Per germline, CDR1 SGHVS and CDR2 FQNEAQ. The CDR3 nucleotides are TGTGCCAGCAGCTTAGGAGGACAGGGGGCATTTTACGAGCAGTACTTC. It yields the protein CASSLGGQGAFYEQYF.

The V gene is TRBV29-1, the J gene TRBJ1-1, with 7 bases fitting TRBD1. The junction had 7 bases not matched to a gene; V was cut back by 8 bases and J by 4 bases. Germline V lookup: CDR1 SQVTM, CDR2 ANQGSEA. The CDR3 has 12 residues. The CDR3 region is CSTRQGSTEAFF. CDR3 nucleotide sequence: TGCAGCACTAGACAGGGTAGCACTGAAGCTTTCTTT.

Notes on this clone: A read error may account for a junction end that differs from germline. The chain is built from TRBV6-2 or TRBV6-3 and TRBJ2-5, with TRBD2 matching 7 bases. The CDR3 loop spans 12 amino acids. CDR1 and CDR2 (germline): MNHEY, SVGEGT. The CDR3 protein is CASSYDGASGNF. The CDR3 region has the DNA TGTGCCAGCAGTTACGATGGGGCTAGCGGAAACTTC.

This chain uses TRBV19 with TRBJ1-2; tentatively, D is TRBD1 (5 bases). Germline CDR1 LNHDA, CDR2 SQIVND (reference sequence). The CDR3 runs to 14 residues. Trimming stripped 2 bases from V and 2 bases from J, with 9 bases between. In DNA form, the CDR3 reads TGTGCCAGTAGTATATCGACAGCCAACTATGGCTACACCTTC. Translation gives CASSISTANYGYTF.

This clone was counted between two and nine times. The chain combines TRBV3-1 (or the pseudogene TRBV3-2) with TRBJ2-2, with 8 bases fitting TRBD2. The CDR3 contains 16 residues. V dropped 6 bases and J dropped 4; count of bases not matched to a gene: 10. Germline V gives CDR1 LGHDT, CDR2 YNNKEL (reference sequence). The CDR3 protein is CASSRWGSGITGELFF. In DNA form, the CDR3 reads TGTGCCAGCAGTCGCTGGGGTAGCGGGATCACCGGGGAGCTGTTTTTT.

The chain employs TRBV6-2 or TRBV6-3 and TRBJ1-2; 11 bases agree with TRBD1. The V segment lost 5 bases and the J segment 7 bases; nucleotides outside the gene matches: 6. The germline gives CDR1 MNHEY, CDR2 SVGEGT. The CDR3 runs to 14 residues. The CDR3 region is CASSRGTGGLGYTF. CDR3 DNA sequence: TGTGCCAGCAGTCGTGGGACAGGGGGACTTGGCTACACCTTC.

This chain joins TRBV12-3 or TRBV12-4 and TRBJ1-2, with D perhaps TRBD1 (5 bases). CDR3 length equals 13 residues. Trimming took off 6 bases at V and 7 bases at J, with 15 bases between the two ends. CDR3 in amino acids: CASRRQPSGGYTF. The CDR3 bases are TGTGCCAGCAGGCGACAGCCTTCGGGTGGCTACACCTTC.

The rearrangement uses TRBV29-1 and TRBJ1-6; TRBD1 matches 10 bases. V was pared by 7 bases and J by 9 bases, with 12 bases of the junction left unmatched. The germline CDR1 and CDR2 sequences are SQVTM and ANQGSEA. The CDR3 is made up of 15 amino acids. The CDR3 region is CSASVADRGGSPLHF. Written as DNA, the CDR3 is TGCAGCGCCAGCGTTGCGGACAGGGGGGGTTCACCCCTCCACTTT.

This clone is a singleton in its sample. The chain combines TRBV2 with TRBJ2-7; D may be TRBD1 (5 bases). V dropped 4 bases and J dropped 5 bases, with 12 bases sitting between them. CDR1 SNHLY and CDR2 FYNNEI come from the germline V gene. The CDR3 sequence is 13 residues long. CDR3 nucleotide sequence: TGTGCCAGCAGTGTAGACAGTTGGAACGAGCAGTACTTC. Its protein product is CASSVDSWNEQYF. The full variable domain, rest sourced from reference TRBV2 and TRBJ2-7, is EPEVTQTPSHQVTQMGQEVILRCVPISNHLYFYWYRQILGQKVEFLVSFYNNEISEKSEIFDDQFSVERPDGSNFTLKIRSTKLEDSAMYFCASSVDSWNEQYFGPGTRLTVT.

V is TRBV3-1 (or the pseudogene TRBV3-2) and J is TRBJ1-3; TRBD1 is a possible D gene (5 bases). V lost 1 base and J lost 2, with 12 bases in between. CDR3 length: 16 amino acids. CDR1 and CDR2 (germline): LGHDT, YNNKEL (reference sequence). CDR3 nucleotides: TGTGCCAGCAGCCAAGTGCCAGGGAACACTGGAAACACCATATATTTT. This codes for CASSQVPGNTGNTIYF.

The chain carries TRBV3-1 (or the pseudogene TRBV3-2) and TRBJ1-1, with 8 bases fitting TRBD1. CDR3 length: 16 residues. J gave up 1 base and V 4 bases, and 8 bases lay outside the gene matches. CDR1 and CDR2 (germline): LGHDT, YNNKEL (reference sequence). This CDR3 is CASSRASDRANTEAFF. The CDR3 region has the DNA TGTGCCAGCAGCCGAGCCTCGGACAGGGCGAACACTGAAGCTTTCTTT.

This chain uses TRBV9 with TRBJ2-3; 7 nucleotides match TRBD1. The germline gives CDR1 SGDLS, CDR2 YYNGEE. The J segment lost 2 bases and the V segment lost 0 bases, leaving 3 bases of the junction unmatched. This CDR3 region has 15 residues. CDR3: CASSVEGGPTDTQYF. The CDR3 nucleotides read TGTGCCAGCAGCGTAGAAGGGGGCCCCACAGATACGCAGTATTTT. Full variable domain (outside the CDR3, taken from reference TRBV9 and TRBJ2-3): DSGVTQTPKHLITATGQRVTLRCSPRSGDLSVYWYQQSLDQGLQFLIQYYNGEERAKGNILERFSAQQFPDLHSELNLSSLELGDSALYFCASSVEGGPTDTQYFGPGTRLTVL.

V gene TRBV21-1 combines with J gene TRBJ2-4; whether TRBD1, the table's D call, matches the DNA was not checked. TRBV21-1 counts as a pseudogene. The length of the CDR3 is 16 residues. CDR3 protein: CASSKKGAIAKNIQYF. CDR3 sequence (DNA): TGTGCCAGCAGCAAAAAGGGGGCCATAGCCAAAAACATTCAGTACTTC.

The chain joins TRBV7-8 to TRBJ2-2, with D possibly being TRBD2 (6 bases). CDR3 length equals 15 residues. Trimming cost V 1 base and J 8 bases, with 14 bases left between them. Germline lookup yields CDR1 SGHVS and CDR2 FQNEAQ. Here the CDR3 DNA reads TGTGCCAGCAGCTTAGTGGGGACTCCCGCGGGGGAGCTGTTTTTT. Translated: CASSLVGTPAGELFF. The full variable domain, its missing parts supplied by reference TRBV7-8 and TRBJ2-2, is GAGVSQSPRYKVAKRGQDVALRCDPISGHVSLFWYQQALGQGPEFLTYFQNEAQLDKSGLPSDRFFAERPEGSVSTLKIQRTQQEDSAVYLCASSLVGTPAGELFFGEGSRLTVL.

This CDR3 is CASSRDWNTEAFF. The DNA for the CDR3 is TGTGCCAGCTCACGAGACTGGAACACTGAAGCTTTCTTT. The rearrangement joins TRBV18 to TRBJ1-1; unclear D gene. Germline V gives CDR1 KGHSH, CDR2 LQKENI. The length of the CDR3 is 13 residues. V was clipped by 4 bases and J by 1 base, with 7 bases between them.